This T cell receptor beta chain came from a study of T cells in Graves' hyperthyroidism and ophthalmopathy. For the study at large: Pretreatment peripheral blood was obtained at initial diagnosis.

Diagnosis rested on symptoms, serum thyroxine and TRAb, thyroid ultrasound, and orbital computed tomography. The source of the PBMCs was over 8.5 ml of fresh peripheral blood. RNA transcripts yielded amplified TCR beta CDR3 regions. Using the HTBI primer set, a first-round RT-PCR was run on the TCR CDR3. TCRdb processed the multiplex PCR reads anew with MiXCR; each CDR3 protein has one entry. This sample yields around 520,000 distinct CDR3 sequences, of which around 22% are seen a single time; about 11% belongs to the top ten. This clonotype was observed at least ten times. Germline V gene sequence: CDR1 WNHNN, CDR2 SYGVQD (reference sequence). The CDR3 is 13 residues long. V shed 6 bases and J shed 3 bases, with 8 bases lying between them.

The sample comprised blood. This chain links TRBV10-1 with TRBJ2-2, with unresolved D. The receptor was derived from a woman aged 25 to 39 with Graves' ophthalmopathy. This chain's CDR3 is CASRRTDTGELFF. The CDR3, as DNA: TGCGCCAGCAGGAGAACGGACACCGGGGAGCTGTTTTTT.